The present TCR beta chain was sequenced within a study of T cell responses to AZD1222 COVID-19 vaccine (dated by TCRdb to the early 2020s). For context, the study as a whole: Because spike-specific TCR depth and breadth did not differ between the two schedules, AZD1222 recipients who got a second dose at roughly 4 weeks were pooled with those who got a second dose at roughly 12 weeks. A total of roughly 240 trial participants underwent TCR sequencing, of whom around 200 received two doses of AZD1222 and about 25 received two doses of the MenACWY control vaccine. Trial participants were enrolled into age subgroups of 18-55, 56-69 and 70-plus years, which contained roughly 140, 27 and 60 TCR-sequenced participants, respectively. What the research found in general, with its limitations: In the small 56-69-year group, the increase in depth fell short of significance, most likely because of low power. The whole spike protein was spanned by vaccine-associated CD4 TCRs, and dominant responses were seen in regions 160-218 and 743-854. Conclusions about previously exposed vaccinees are limited because only 5 or 6 AZD1222 recipients were SARS-CoV-2 seropositive at baseline. Nearly half of unique spike-specific TCRs reportedly recognized epitopes outside regions mutated in the B.1.351 and B.1.1.7 variants. Spike-specific TCR breadth and depth rose significantly after two AZD1222 doses compared with day 0 and with MenACWY recipients. Most participants were white British and females outnumbered males, and the authors suggested that clonal diversity may have been underestimated. Because no day 14 peak-response samples were available, repertoires were characterized only after the peak T cell response.

This clone came up once. Its antigen is currently not known. Per-base quality was not reported, and no clone a single base away is much larger than it. Inclusive of the bounding cysteine and phenylalanine, the CDR3 is 13 residues long. Of the read, only the CDR3 DNA is kept; its 39 bases are in frame from base 1. The germline V gene encodes CDR1 SGDLS and CDR2 YYNGEE. V is cut by 4 bases and J by 5 bases, and the space between the germline ends is 12 bases. The CDR3 regions of human TCRbeta chains were analyzed by immunosequencing. On the study's bioinformatics: TCRs in the repertoires were compared against a reference library of SARS-CoV-2-specific TCRs that had been generated with the MIRA antigen-specificity platform. Breadth was defined as the fraction of unique TCRs that were SARS-CoV-2-associated. Depth was defined as the fraction of total T cells that were SARS-CoV-2-associated. Using the MIRA data, each spike-specific TCR was mapped to the spike region that the TCR reacts to and placed in a CD4 or CD8 class. Log10-transformed breadth and depth values were compared by one-way ANOVA with Sidak's multiple comparisons tests. Here the immuneACCESS table is served through TCRdb, limited to in-frame sequences with V and J called. Missing clones are a known gap in these copies; in checked studies unresolved V genes cover under half, and the rest lacks a known reason. V, J and clone size were drawn from that table, and D and trimming were deduced from the DNA. This sample gives tens of thousands of clones in total; roughly 84% of them show up just once. Together, the top ten hold around 6.6% of the sample.

Explained via the paper, the time point label denotes: baseline before first vaccination. The vaccinee samples were drawn from two UK trials, COV001 and COV002, one of which was a single-blind randomized controlled phase 2/3 trial testing AZD1222 (ChAdOx1 nCoV-19) in healthy adults. Trial participant PBMC samples were collected at day 0 and day 28 after the second dose for TCRbeta chain sequencing. The sequences come from peripheral blood, collected on day 0 of AZD1222 vaccination. The TCR comes from an adult in good health. Recombination connected TRBV9 to TRBJ1-2; a tentative D match to TRBD1 spans 5 bases. The nucleotides read TGTGCCAGCAGCCCGGGGCCTGCGTATGGCTACACCTTC. It translates as CASSPGPAYGYTF. With the rest looked up from the reference TRBV9 and TRBJ1-2 genes rather than sequenced, the full variable domain is DSGVTQTPKHLITATGQRVTLRCSPRSGDLSVYWYQQSLDQGLQFLIQYYNGEERAKGNILERFSAQQFPDLHSELNLSSLELGDSALYFCASSPGPAYGYTFGSGTRLTVV.